A single sample gave rise to the 14 T cell receptor beta chains below, sequenced in a study of identical twins. TCRdb passed the 5' RACE reads through MiXCR, listing each CDR3 protein once. The table includes fewer than 500,000 distinct CDR3 sequences, around 15% detected once. This sample was also put to use in a study of yellow fever vaccine responses in identical twins.

Specimen: CD4+ T cells sorted from blood. These TCRs come from a woman in her late teens or twenties in good health.

In this sample, this clonotype turned up a few times. The chain employs TRBV27 and TRBJ2-1; D unresolved. In germline, CDR1 is MNHEY, CDR2 SMNVEV (reference sequence). The V and J ends lost 5 bases and 8 bases respectively, with 13 bases between them. The CDR3 is made up of 13 amino acids. The DNA of the CDR3 is TGTGCCAGCAGTCGCATAAGGGCCGATGAGCAGTTCTTC. Protein: CASSRIRADEQFF.

The chain recombines TRBV30 with TRBJ2-2, with a weak D call TRBD1 (5 bases). Looked up from germline, CDR1 is GTSNPN and CDR2 is SVGIG (reference sequence). V shed 1 base and J shed 3 bases, with 12 bases lying between them. This CDR3 spans 15 amino acids. The chain's CDR3 is CAWSGSRADTGELFF. Written as DNA, the CDR3 is TGTGCCTGGAGTGGGTCCAGGGCAGACACCGGGGAGCTGTTTTTT.

This clonotype came up a few times. The chain has TRBV24-1 and TRBJ2-1; 8 nucleotides line up with TRBD1. Looked up from germline, CDR1 is KGHDR and CDR2 is SFDVKD. J lost 9 bases, V lost 4 bases, and 10 bases had no gene match. The CDR3 extends over 15 amino acids. CDR3 sequence reads: CATSEPGTGGGEQFF. The CDR3 region has the DNA TGTGCCACCAGTGAACCCGGGACAGGCGGTGGTGAGCAGTTCTTC.

This clonotype has just a few counts. The chain combines TRBV2 with TRBJ2-1; 8 nucleotides line up with TRBD2. J was trimmed by 4 bases and V by 0 bases; bases with no gene match: 5. CDR1 SNHLY and CDR2 FYNNEI come from the germline V gene. The CDR3 runs 16 residues. The CDR3 is CASSEAGGRWYNEQFF. The CDR3 DNA follows: TGTGCCAGCAGTGAAGCAGGCGGGAGGTGGTACAATGAGCAGTTCTTC.

A few counts support this clonotype. This rearrangement joins TRBV11-2 to TRBJ2-1; D not resolved. Per the germline V gene, CDR1 is SGHAT and CDR2 is FQNNGV. The V end was cut by 3 bases, the J end by 9 bases, with 6 bases between. The CDR3 is 11 amino acids. The CDR3 sequence: CASSFLAEQFF. DNA for the CDR3: TGTGCCAGCAGCTTCCTTGCTGAGCAGTTCTTC.

The gene calls are TRBV7-1 and TRBJ2-6, with D perhaps matching TRBD2 (6 bases). TRBV7-1 is known as an ORF, though its function is uncertain. The CDR3 extends over 21 amino acids. V lost 2 bases and J lost 4, with 27 bases in between. Here the CDR3 reads CASSSSASPQRTKIGANVLTF. In nucleotides, the CDR3 is TGTGCCAGCAGCTCATCCGCCAGCCCTCAGAGGACTAAGATAGGGGCCAACGTCCTGACTTTC.

The J gene is TRBJ1-1, the V gene TRBV29-1; D may be TRBD1 (5 bases). Trimming cost V 7 bases and J 1 base, with 13 bases left between them. Germline values: CDR1 SQVTM, CDR2 ANQGSEA. The length of the CDR3 is 13 residues. The CDR3 sequence: CSALITGNTEAFF. The CDR3, as DNA: TGCAGCGCCCTCATTACAGGGAACACTGAAGCTTTCTTT.

This clonotype has more than one count but fewer than ten. CDR3 DNA: TGTGCCAGCAGCCCCCGACAGGGCGGCGATGAGCAGTTCTTC. The encoded protein is CASSPRQGGDEQFF. The chain carries TRBV12-3 or TRBV12-4 and TRBJ2-1, with TRBD1 matching 7 bases. V shed 6 bases, J shed 8 bases, and the junction held 10 bases outside the gene matches. CDR3 length: 14 residues.

This chain connects TRBV2 to TRBJ2-4, with TRBD2 matching over 13 bases. CDR1 is SNHLY and CDR2 is FYNNEI in the germline V gene. The CDR3 runs 17 residues. J was trimmed by 6 bases and V by 6 bases; bases with no gene match: 11. CDR3 sequence reads: CASRLAGGLGSINIQYF. The CDR3 region has the DNA TGTGCCAGCAGACTAGCGGGGGGGCTGGGGTCGATAAACATTCAGTACTTC.

The chain employs TRBV12-3 or TRBV12-4 and TRBJ2-1; D gene uncertain. The length of the CDR3 is 15 residues. V lost 4 bases to trimming and J lost 3 bases, with 13 bases between them. The CDR3 here is CASSSWTKGYNEQFF. The CDR3 nucleotides read TGTGCCAGCAGTTCTTGGACCAAAGGCTACAATGAGCAGTTCTTC.

The V and J genes are TRBV6-2 or TRBV6-3 and TRBJ2-1; 10 bases are a match to TRBD1. J gave up 6 bases and V 6 bases, and 8 bases lay outside the gene matches. The CDR3 loop spans 15 amino acids. Germline loops: CDR1 MNHEY, CDR2 SVGEGT. The CDR3 sequence is CASRDRDRGFNEQFF. As DNA, the CDR3 is TGTGCCAGCAGAGACCGGGACAGGGGTTTCAATGAGCAGTTCTTC.

This clonotype was seen repeatedly, ten times or more. This chain uses TRBV6-1 with TRBJ2-2; TRBD1 agrees at 7 bases. In germline, CDR1 is MNHNS, CDR2 SASEGT. The CDR3 runs to 14 residues. Losses at the gene ends were 6 bases for V and 5 bases for J; bases not matched to a gene: 6. The CDR3 spells CASRPGQPTGELFF. The CDR3 bases are TGTGCCAGCAGACCGGGACAGCCTACCGGGGAGCTGTTTTTT.

This clonotype was observed a handful of times. V and J are TRBV3-1 and TRBJ1-2, with D uncertain. There are 15 residues in the CDR3. Germline V gene lookup returns CDR1 LGHDT and CDR2 YNNKEL (reference sequence). The V end was cut by 2 bases, the J end by 2 bases, with 12 bases between. The CDR3 bases are TGTGCCAGCAGCCAACCTCACGGGGTCAACTATGGCTACACCTTC. Translation gives CASSQPHGVNYGYTF.

J is TRBJ2-1 and V is TRBV2; D remains ambiguous. From germline, CDR1 is SNHLY and CDR2 FYNNEI. V lost 8 bases and J 4 bases, leaving 15 bases between the germline ends. The CDR3 has 14 amino acids. The CDR3 is CASGKEIGYNEQFF. The CDR3 bases are TGTGCCAGCGGGAAGGAGATCGGGTACAATGAGCAGTTCTTC.